This T cell receptor (beta chain) was identified during a study of graft-versus-host responses after intestinal transplantation. Overall study: Multivisceral, liver-intestinal, or isolated intestinal transplants were received by the recipients. Study-wide results and limits: High graft-versus-host to host-versus-graft clonal ratios were seen in allografts of patients with graft-donor T cell macrochimerism.

The method was immunoSEQ multiplex PCR; TCRdb's version includes in-frame clones alone and lacks a portion of them. The table includes tens of thousands of clones, about nine tenths detected once. The length of the CDR3 is 16 residues. V lost 0 bases to trimming and J lost 0 bases, with 11 bases between them. Germline CDR1 reads MNHEY; CDR2 reads SVGAGI. Of note for this clone: Its antigen is undetermined.

This sequence joins TRBV6-5 and TRBJ1-2; the D is unclear. The receptor was isolated from a human donor who was the organ donor for an intestinal transplant. The sample consisted of unstimulated CD4+ T cells sorted from spleen or lymph node cells, taken before transplant. In DNA form, the CDR3 reads TGTGCCAGCAGTTACTCCTATGGGCCGCCTAACTATGGCTACACCTTC. It translates to CASSYSYGPPNYGYTF.